These 26 T cell receptor beta chains originate from one sample sequenced in a study of T cells after posttransplantation cyclophosphamide. Produced via immunoSEQ multiplex PCR; TCRdb's table is partial and in-frame only. The sample has about 52,000 clones; approximately 94% are singletons. Specimen: PBMCs. Every receptor here comes from a woman in her 30s in good health and a related stem cell transplant donor.

This chain links TRBV7-8 with TRBJ1-2, with TRBD1 matching 8 bases. With 5 bases clipped from V and 1 base from J, the junction kept 12 bases outside the gene matches. This CDR3 has 17 residues. CDR1 SGHVS and CDR2 FQNEAQ come from the germline V gene. The DNA for the CDR3 is TGTGCCAGCAGCCCGAGGGACAGGCTAAAAAATAACTATGGCTACACCTTC. Protein: CASSPRDRLKNNYGYTF.

The chain is built from TRBV6-6 and TRBJ2-3; 7 bases fit TRBD1. There are 15 residues in the CDR3. Germline CDR1 reads MNHNY; CDR2 reads SVGAGI (reference sequence). The junction had 3 bases not matched to a gene; V was cut back by 2 bases and J by 1 base. The CDR3 sequence: CASSYKGAGTDTQYF. The CDR3 DNA is TGTGCCAGCAGTTACAAGGGGGCAGGCACAGATACGCAGTATTTT.

CDR3: CASSLDGPNRGAFF. In DNA, the CDR3 is TGCGCCAGCAGCTTGGATGGGCCTAATCGGGGGGCTTTCTTT. The rearrangement links TRBV5-1 to TRBJ1-1, with D tentatively TRBD1 (5 bases). Trimming removed 0 bases from V and 11 bases from J, with 17 bases in between. CDR1 and CDR2 from the germline V gene are SGHRS and YFSETQ. The CDR3 has 14 amino acids.

The chain is built from TRBV7-9 and TRBJ1-6; D is possibly TRBD1 (6 bases). The CDR3 spans 14 residues. Germline assignment: CDR1 SEHNR and CDR2 FQNEAQ (reference sequence). Between the trimmed V and J ends, which lost 1 base and 11 bases, there was a span of 12 bases. The CDR3 bases are TGTGCCAGCAGCTTAGGCGGGGGGCTGGCACCCCTCCACTTT. This encodes CASSLGGGLAPLHF.

The chain recombines TRBV7-9 with TRBJ2-7, with D tentatively TRBD1 (6 bases). Trimming cost V 3 bases and J 5 bases, with 11 bases left between them. The CDR3 length is 13 residues. The germline V gene has CDR1 SEHNR and CDR2 FQNEAQ (reference sequence). CDR3 sequence (DNA): TGTGCCAGCAGCTTGCAGGGGATCGACGAGCAGTACTTC. It is translated as CASSLQGIDEQYF.

This sequence joins TRBV11-2 and TRBJ1-1, with unresolved D. Germline loops: CDR1 SGHAT, CDR2 FQNNGV. Trimming took off 5 bases at V and 7 bases at J, with 17 bases between the two ends. There are 14 residues in the CDR3. DNA for the CDR3: TGTGCCAGCAGCCCCAATCCTCACAGCAGTGAAGCTTTCTTT. As protein: CASSPNPHSSEAFF.

The rearrangement joins TRBV4-2 to TRBJ2-1, with no clear D. Trimming took off 0 bases at V and 7 bases at J, with 10 bases between the two ends. The germline V gene has CDR1 LGHNA and CDR2 YNFKEQ. CDR3 length: 14 amino acids. The CDR3 here is CASSQDLGLNEQFF. The CDR3 coding sequence is TGTGCCAGCAGCCAAGATCTAGGTTTGAATGAGCAGTTCTTC.

The chain uses TRBV4-3 and TRBJ1-1; 11 nucleotides align to TRBD1. V dropped 1 base and J dropped 6; count of bases not matched to a gene: 16. The CDR3 has 19 residues. Germline-derived CDR1 and CDR2 are LGHNA and YSLEER. CDR3 amino acids: CASSQVSYKPGQGGPEAFF. CDR3 bases: TGCGCCAGCAGCCAAGTGTCATACAAACCGGGACAGGGGGGCCCTGAAGCTTTCTTT.

The chain couples TRBV28 to TRBJ2-3; maybe TRBD2 (6 bases). Trimming cost V 4 bases and J 0 bases, with 14 bases left between them. CDR1 is MDHEN, CDR2 SYDVKM, per germline. The CDR3 length is 16 residues. This CDR3 is CASSSEGLLSTDTQYF. The CDR3 DNA reads TGTGCCAGCAGTTCGGAGGGACTTCTGAGCACAGATACGCAGTATTTT.

The rearrangement uses TRBV7-9 and TRBJ1-4, with D perhaps matching TRBD1 (5 bases). Germline-derived CDR1 and CDR2 are SEHNR and FQNEAQ (reference sequence). V lost 4 bases and J lost 6, with 21 bases in between. This CDR3 spans 17 amino acids. The CDR3 sequence: CASSSGGTQGLYEKLFF. CDR3 nucleotides: TGTGCCAGCAGCTCGGGGGGTACTCAGGGTTTGTATGAAAAACTGTTTTTT.

The gene calls are TRBV10-1 and TRBJ2-3; no reliable D call. Germline V CDR1 and CDR2: WNHNN, SYGVQD (reference sequence). The CDR3 spans 12 residues. The V end was cut by 3 bases, the J end by 6 bases, with 7 bases between. The CDR3 DNA sequence: TGCGCCAGCAGTGACAACCGGGATACGCAGTATTTT. Protein: CASSDNRDTQYF.

The J gene is TRBJ1-4, the V gene TRBV9; weak D call: TRBD1 (6 bases). V was pared by 5 bases and J by 5 bases, with 16 bases between. CDR1 and CDR2 (germline): SGDLS, YYNGEE. The CDR3 is 15 amino acids. CDR3 coding DNA: TGTGCCAGCAGTACCCAGGACAGTCAGAATGAAAAACTGTTTTTT. The encoded protein is CASSTQDSQNEKLFF.

This chain uses TRBV5-6 with TRBJ1-2; D not certain. The germline V gene encodes CDR1 SGHDT and CDR2 YYEEEE. CDR3 length: 13 residues. Trimming removed 2 bases at V and 8 bases at J, with 13 bases between. CDR3 DNA: TGTGCCAGCAGCTTTTCGGACTATTGGGGCTACACCTTC. Its translation is CASSFSDYWGYTF.

V is TRBV21-1 and J is TRBJ1-1; the table's D gene call, TRBD1, was not cross checked with the DNA. TRBV21-1 is marked as a pseudogene. This CDR3 contains 15 residues. CDR3 sequence (DNA): TGTGCCAGCAGCAAACGGACAGGCACGAACACTGAAGCTTTCTTT. This gives the protein CASSKRTGTNTEAFF.

The rearrangement joins TRBV2 to TRBJ1-5, with TRBD1 matching over 8 bases. The CDR3 loop spans 14 amino acids. Germline CDR1 SNHLY, CDR2 FYNNEI. The trim removed 1 base at V and 10 bases at J, leaving 6 bases unmatched. In DNA form, the CDR3 reads TGTGCCAGCAGTGAAGGGGCAGGGGGCGGTCCCCAGCATTTT. Protein sequence: CASSEGAGGGPQHF.

CDR3 amino acids: CSVAGTGVHEQYF. For the CDR3, the DNA is TGCAGCGTTGCCGGGACAGGGGTGCACGAGCAGTACTTC. V and J are TRBV29-1 and TRBJ2-7, with 10 bases aligning to TRBD1. This CDR3 spans 13 amino acids. Germline lookup yields CDR1 SQVTM and CDR2 ANQGSEA. V trimming: 4 bases; J trimming: 5 bases; junction bases outside the gene matches: 5.

In its sample, this clone was seen once. The gene calls are TRBV28 and TRBJ1-1; D is undetermined. Germline CDR1 and CDR2: MDHEN and SYDVKM. The CDR3 consists of 15 residues. With 3 bases removed from V and 1 base from J, the gap between germline ends came to 12 bases. The chain's CDR3 is CASSFPSPPNTEAFF. CDR3 DNA sequence: TGTGCCAGCAGTTTCCCCAGTCCTCCGAACACTGAAGCTTTCTTT.

This sequence joins TRBV7-2 and TRBJ1-6; 7 bases fit TRBD1. The CDR3 totals 15 residues. V gave up 5 bases and J gave up 4 bases; unmatched junction bases: 5. Germline-derived CDR1 and CDR2 are SGHTA and FQGNSA. The CDR3 sequence is CASSGGGGYNSPLHF. The CDR3 nucleotides are TGTGCCAGCAGCGGAGGGGGCGGGTATAATTCACCCCTCCACTTT.

This rearrangement joins TRBV7-2 to TRBJ1-4; TRBD1 is a possible D gene (6 bases). The CDR3 is 14 residues long. The V end lost 1 base, the J end lost 12 bases, and 15 bases lay between the germline ends. Per the germline V gene, CDR1 is SGHTA and CDR2 is FQGNSA. Here the CDR3 reads CASSLEWQGRELFF. Written as DNA, the CDR3 is TGTGCCAGCAGCTTAGAATGGCAGGGGAGAGAACTGTTTTTT.

V usage is TRBV5-1 and J usage is TRBJ2-2; TRBD2 agrees at 8 bases. Unmatched junction bases numbered 3, after V lost 2 bases and J lost 3 bases. This CDR3 contains 15 residues. In germline, CDR1 is SGHRS, CDR2 YFSETQ. The CDR3 DNA reads as TGCGCCAGCAGCTTAAGCGGGGGTGACACCGGGGAGCTGTTTTTT. Translated: CASSLSGGDTGELFF.

CDR3 region: CASSQPDRGETGELFF. The CDR3 bases are TGCGCCAGCAGCCAACCAGACAGGGGGGAGACCGGGGAGCTGTTTTTT. This chain uses TRBV4-3 with TRBJ2-2; TRBD1 agrees at 9 bases. V dropped 2 bases and J dropped 5; count of bases not matched to a gene: 6. Germline CDR1 is LGHNA and CDR2 is YSLEER. The CDR3 is made up of 16 amino acids.

The count of this clone is one. The chain joins TRBV9 to TRBJ2-1; no firm D call. This CDR3 comprises 14 residues. Between the trimmed V and J ends, which lost 0 bases and 0 bases, there was a span of 4 bases. Germline V CDR1 and CDR2: SGDLS, YYNGEE. The CDR3 DNA reads as TGTGCCAGCAGCGTAGTGAGCTCCTACAATGAGCAGTTCTTC. Protein sequence: CASSVVSSYNEQFF.

V gene TRBV2 combines with J gene TRBJ1-2; 9 bases align to TRBD1. The trim removed 6 bases at V and 6 bases at J, leaving 5 bases unmatched. The CDR3 extends over 13 amino acids. The V gene's germline CDR1 is SNHLY and CDR2 FYNNEI. The chain's CDR3 is CASSVGTGHGYTF. CDR3 sequence (DNA): TGTGCCAGCAGCGTAGGGACAGGGCATGGCTACACCTTC. Complete variable domain (other parts from reference TRBV2 and TRBJ1-2): EPEVTQTPSHQVTQMGQEVILRCVPISNHLYFYWYRQILGQKVEFLVSFYNNEISEKSEIFDDQFSVERPDGSNFTLKIRSTKLEDSAMYFCASSVGTGHGYTFGSGTRLTVV.

This chain uses TRBV28 with TRBJ2-7, with 9 bases fitting TRBD1. Germline CDR1 and CDR2: MDHEN and SYDVKM. The CDR3 covers 16 residues. With V trimmed by 3 bases and J by 4 bases, 10 bases remained unmatched. CDR3 protein: CASSFVAWTGEYEQYF. In DNA, the CDR3 is TGTGCCAGCAGTTTTGTAGCCTGGACAGGGGAATACGAGCAGTACTTC.

The chain is built from TRBV6-6 and TRBJ2-1; TRBD2 is a possible D gene (6 bases). The germline V and J ends were trimmed by 8 bases and 7 bases, with 12 bases remaining between them. Germline CDR1 reads MNHNY; CDR2 reads SVGAGI (reference sequence). CDR3 size: 12 residues. The CDR3 DNA follows: TGTGCCAGCGGGGTAGGAGGGAATGAGCAGTTCTTC. Translated, it gives CASGVGGNEQFF.

The CDR3 DNA sequence: TGTGCCAGCAGGTCCACAGGGGGCTGGTACGAGCAGTACTTC. This codes for CASRSTGGWYEQYF. The chain carries TRBV6-6 and TRBJ2-7; 9 nucleotides line up with TRBD1. J gave up 4 bases and V 6 bases, and 7 bases lay outside the gene matches. Germline V gives CDR1 MNHNY, CDR2 SVGAGI (reference sequence). The CDR3 spans 14 residues.